The 12 T cell receptor beta chains below all came from one sample that was sequenced in a study of beta chain features in type 1 diabetes. Study-level points and caveats: When Type 1 diabetes patients were examined, their TCRB CDR3s proved moderately but significantly shorter in all four CD4+ subsets.

Expressed TCRB transcripts were sequenced after all isolated RNA was converted to cDNA. This table comes from immunoSEQ multiplex PCR, and its TCRdb copy is limited to in-frame clones, with some not included. The repertoire consists of a few hundred thousand clones, with approximately 15% occurring once and the leading ten covering approximately 0.015%. Their specific antigens are unknown. Material: naive CD4+ T cells from blood. The receptors shown here come from a man aged 18 to 30 with type 1 diabetes.

The gene calls are TRBV28 and TRBJ2-5; 11 nucleotides line up with TRBD2. This CDR3 has 16 residues. Germline lookup yields CDR1 MDHEN and CDR2 SYDVKM. The V segment lost 7 bases and the J segment 5 bases; nucleotides outside the gene matches: 12. The CDR3 DNA is TGTGCCAGCACCATAATAGCGGGAGGGCCAATGGAGACCCAGTACTTC. Its translation: CASTIIAGGPMETQYF.

This clone came up a few times. The chain combines TRBV9 with TRBJ1-6, with 8 bases identical to TRBD1. This CDR3 has 15 residues. Trimming removed 0 bases from V and 7 bases from J; junction bases left unmatched: 3. The germline V gene encodes CDR1 SGDLS and CDR2 YYNGEE. The CDR3 coding sequence is TGTGCCAGCAGCGTAGATGGGACAGGAAATTCACCCCTCCACTTT. This encodes CASSVDGTGNSPLHF. Filled out from reference TRBV9 and TRBJ1-6, the complete variable domain reads DSGVTQTPKHLITATGQRVTLRCSPRSGDLSVYWYQQSLDQGLQFLIQYYNGEERAKGNILERFSAQQFPDLHSELNLSSLELGDSALYFCASSVDGTGNSPLHFGNGTRLTVT.

This clone came up a few times. The chain is built from TRBV5-4 and TRBJ2-3, with TRBD2 matching 7 bases. Trimming removed 4 bases from V and 5 bases from J; junction bases left unmatched: 7. Germline lookup yields CDR1 SGHNT and CDR2 YYREEE (reference sequence). This CDR3 has 14 amino acids. The DNA of the CDR3 is TGTGCCAGCAGCACCGAGGGCGGGGGAGATACGCAGTATTTT. Translation: CASSTEGGGDTQYF.

This clone has only a few counts. The chain couples TRBV28 to TRBJ1-1; 7 nucleotides line up with TRBD1. Trimming at V came to 2 bases and at J to 5 bases, leaving 8 bases not matched to a gene. This CDR3 spans 15 amino acids. In germline, CDR1 is MDHEN, CDR2 SYDVKM. Here the CDR3 reads CASSLGRGSRTEAFF. CDR3 in DNA: TGTGCCAGCAGTTTAGGCAGGGGGTCGAGGACTGAAGCTTTCTTT.

The chain has TRBV18 and TRBJ1-2, with D possibly being TRBD1 (5 bases). Germline V CDR1 and CDR2: KGHSH, LQKENI. Trimming removed 1 base from V and 2 bases from J, with 8 bases in between. This CDR3 contains 14 residues. The chain's CDR3 is CASSPQGNNYGYTF. As DNA, the CDR3 is TGTGCCAGCTCACCACAGGGGAACAACTATGGCTACACCTTC.

The chain uses TRBV5-1 and TRBJ2-1, with TRBD2 matching over 7 bases. The CDR3 runs to 17 residues. With 4 bases clipped from V and 8 bases from J, the junction kept 18 bases outside the gene matches. The germline V gene encodes CDR1 SGHRS and CDR2 YFSETQ. This chain's CDR3 is CASSPREAGRAFDEQFF. The CDR3 DNA sequence: TGCGCCAGCAGCCCCAGAGAAGCGGGGAGGGCGTTTGATGAGCAGTTCTTC.

The chain has TRBV27 and TRBJ2-7, with 9 bases fitting TRBD2. The CDR3 totals 13 residues. The V and J ends lost 6 bases and 4 bases, in that order; junction bases with no gene match: 4. CDR1 is MNHEY, CDR2 SMNVEV, per germline (reference sequence). The CDR3 loop is CASSSSGVYEQYF. The CDR3 DNA follows: TGTGCCAGCAGCTCTAGCGGGGTGTACGAGCAGTACTTC.

The V and J genes are TRBV4-1 and TRBJ2-7; D may be TRBD2 (6 bases). This CDR3 has 14 amino acids. Per the germline V gene, CDR1 is MGHRA and CDR2 is YSYEKL. Trimming removed 1 base at V and 6 bases at J, with 13 bases between. Written as DNA, the CDR3 is TGCGCCAGCAGCCAAGGCGGGACCCCCTCCGAGCAGTACTTC. Translated, it gives CASSQGGTPSEQYF.

Here the CDR3 reads CASSLGRRERYNEQFF. In DNA form, the CDR3 reads TGTGCCAGCAGCCTTGGTAGGCGGGAGAGATACAATGAGCAGTTCTTC. V and J are TRBV7-8 and TRBJ2-1; 7 bases fit TRBD2. This CDR3 has 16 residues. J lost 4 bases, V lost 5 bases, and 11 bases had no gene match. Germline CDR1 reads SGHVS; CDR2 reads FQNEAQ.

This sequence joins TRBV6-6 and TRBJ1-2; TRBD1 matches at 9 bases. Germline CDR1 MNHNY, CDR2 SVGAGI (reference sequence). After removal of 4 bases from V and 8 bases from J, the junction contained 8 bases not matched to a gene. The CDR3 loop spans 14 amino acids. The CDR3 DNA sequence: TGTGCCAGCAGTTTTACAGGGGGCGCCGACGGCTACACCTTC. It specifies CASSFTGGADGYTF.

The chain carries TRBV6-4 and TRBJ1-6; 9 bases fit TRBD1. The J segment lost 10 bases and the V segment lost 8 bases, leaving 6 bases of the junction unmatched. The germline V gene has CDR1 MRHNA and CDR2 SNTAGT. This CDR3 contains 13 residues. CDR3 sequence reads: CASRDREGSPLHF. The CDR3 nucleotides are TGTGCCAGCCGGGACAGGGAAGGATCACCCCTCCACTTT.

V and J are TRBV5-4 and TRBJ1-2; D uncertain. The length of the CDR3 is 15 residues. V lost 3 bases, J lost 6 bases, and 18 bases lay in between. CDR1 is SGHNT and CDR2 is YYREEE in the germline V gene (reference sequence). The CDR3 is CASSSGGTPGDGYTF. CDR3 nucleotides: TGTGCCAGCAGCTCTGGAGGCACTCCTGGGGATGGCTACACCTTC.